A single sample gave rise to the 16 T cell receptor beta chains below, sequenced in a study of cytomegalovirus exposure and HLA in healthy donors. Both 60 Vbeta primers and 13 Jbeta primers went into the PCR. Sequenced by immunoSEQ multiplex PCR; TCRdb stores in-frame clones only, minus some. The sample consists of approximately 120,000 clones, approximately 81% of them appearing once. The source material was PBMCs. The receptors stem from a woman aged 30 to 39 in good health and CMV-seronegative.

In the case of this clone: A junction end diverges from the germline sequence, so it may reflect a read error. The chain has TRBV7-9 and TRBJ2-1, with a possible D match to TRBD2 (6 bases). Germline V CDR1 and CDR2: SEHNR, FQNEAQ (reference sequence). The CDR3 extends over 16 amino acids. The CDR3 DNA sequence: TGTTCCAGCAGCTTAGGTCAGATAAGGGACTTCAGTGAGCAGTTCTTC. Translation: CSSSLGQIRDFSEQFF.

The table lists this clone with a count of one. The chain joins TRBV18 to TRBJ1-3, with 9 bases aligning to TRBD1. The CDR3 length is 16 residues. V shed 6 bases, J shed 1 base, and the junction held 7 bases outside the gene matches. Germline V lookup: CDR1 KGHSH, CDR2 LQKENI. CDR3 in amino acids: CASSQRDRVSGNTIYF. The DNA for the CDR3 is TGTGCCAGCTCGCAAAGGGACAGGGTATCTGGAAACACCATATATTTT.

The chain combines TRBV25-1 with TRBJ2-1; D is perhaps TRBD2 (6 bases). CDR1 is MGHDK, CDR2 SYGVNS, per germline. There are 17 residues in the CDR3. The V and J ends lost 5 bases and 4 bases respectively, with 21 bases between them. The CDR3 region is CASSSGRDGGVYNEQFF. The DNA for the CDR3 is TGTGCCAGCAGTTCAGGACGGGACGGCGGGGTATACAATGAGCAGTTCTTC. The complete variable domain, with remaining parts taken from reference TRBV25-1 and TRBJ2-1, reads EADIYQTPRYLVIGTGKKITLECSQTMGHDKMYWYQQDPGMELHLIHYSYGVNSTEKGDLSSESTVSRIRTEHFPLTLESARPSHTSQYLCASSSGRDGGVYNEQFFGPGTRLTVL.

A few counts support this clone. The chain employs TRBV7-9 and TRBJ2-5, with D possibly TRBD1 on 5 matching bases. The DNA end favors TRBJ2-7, so the J call may be wrong. This CDR3 contains 14 residues. Germline V gives CDR1 SEHNR, CDR2 FQNEAQ (reference sequence). CDR3 DNA: TGTGCCAGCAGCCTCAGAGGACACAACTACGAGCAGTACTTC. Protein: CASSLRGHNYEQYF.

The chain has TRBV11-2 and TRBJ1-1; D remains ambiguous. With 0 bases removed from V and 5 bases from J, the gap between germline ends came to 10 bases. This CDR3 has 14 amino acids. Per germline, CDR1 SGHAT and CDR2 FQNNGV. The CDR3 sequence is CASSLDPGGTEAFF. CDR3 bases: TGTGCCAGCAGCTTAGATCCGGGAGGTACTGAAGCTTTCTTT.

V gene TRBV6-6 combines with J gene TRBJ2-1; D might be TRBD1 (6 bases). The CDR3 runs 13 residues. Germline CDR1 and CDR2: MNHNY and SVGAGI (reference sequence). The V end was cut by 5 bases, the J end by 9 bases, with 14 bases between. The CDR3 nucleotides are TGTGCCAGCAGTAGGGACACAGTGACTGAGCAGTTCTTC. Its translation: CASSRDTVTEQFF.

The chain links TRBV5-1 to TRBJ2-5; the D gene is possibly TRBD2 (7 bases). There are 15 residues in the CDR3. The germline V gene has CDR1 SGHRS and CDR2 YFSETQ. V dropped 4 bases and J dropped 5 bases, with 18 bases sitting between them. CDR3 amino acids: CASSPEGGRGETQYF. The CDR3 region has the DNA TGCGCCAGCAGCCCCGAGGGGGGGCGCGGGGAGACCCAGTACTTC.

The chain uses TRBV11-2 and TRBJ1-2; D not certain. The germline CDR1 and CDR2 sequences are SGHAT and FQNNGV. V lost 5 bases, J lost 4 bases, and 8 bases lay in between. The CDR3 runs to 12 residues. The CDR3 nucleotides read TGTGCCAGCAGCGAGAGCTTCTATGGCTACACCTTC. It codes for CASSESFYGYTF.

The chain employs TRBV28 and TRBJ1-2; 8 nucleotides line up with TRBD1. The CDR3 contains 14 residues. Unmatched junction bases numbered 1, after V lost 4 bases and J lost 0 bases. Looked up from germline, CDR1 is MDHEN and CDR2 is SYDVKM. The CDR3 DNA sequence: TGTGCCAGCAGTTCGACAGGGGCTAACTATGGCTACACCTTC. Residues: CASSSTGANYGYTF.

V and J are TRBV7-2 and TRBJ1-3, with 8 bases matching TRBD1. CDR3 length equals 19 residues. V lost 2 bases to trimming and J lost 0 bases; unmatched junction nucleotides: 12. Germline CDR1 reads SGHTA; CDR2 reads FQGNSA. The CDR3: CASSLPPRTGPRSGNTIYF. DNA for the CDR3: TGTGCCAGCAGCTTACCCCCTAGGACAGGGCCTCGCTCTGGAAACACCATATATTTT.

The chain links TRBV19 to TRBJ2-1; D is perhaps TRBD1 (6 bases). The CDR3 totals 15 residues. Trimming pared 4 bases from V and 4 bases from J, leaving 14 bases between. The germline CDR1 and CDR2 sequences are LNHDA and SQIVND (reference sequence). The chain's CDR3 is CASSTDGGLYNEQFF. CDR3 DNA sequence: TGTGCCAGTAGTACCGATGGGGGCCTATACAATGAGCAGTTCTTC.

V is TRBV27 and J is TRBJ1-2, with TRBD1 identical over 9 bases. Germline V gene data show CDR1 as MNHEY and CDR2 as SMNVEV (reference sequence). The ends lost 7 bases at V and 8 bases at J; junction bases unmatched: 8. The CDR3 extends over 13 amino acids. This chain's CDR3 is CASKTGTGKGYTF. In DNA form, the CDR3 reads TGTGCCAGCAAAACCGGGACAGGGAAGGGCTACACCTTC.

This chain links TRBV7-3 with TRBJ2-2; D gene uncertain. The CDR3 has 12 amino acids. The V and J ends lost 6 bases and 4 bases respectively, with 6 bases between them. Germline-derived CDR1 and CDR2 are SGHTA and FQGTGA. CDR3 protein: CASSKSTGELFF. Written as DNA, the CDR3 is TGTGCCAGCAGTAAGAGCACCGGGGAGCTGTTTTTT.

The V and J genes are TRBV6-6 and TRBJ1-1, with a tentative D call TRBD1 (5 bases). Trimming cost V 2 bases and J 5 bases, with 9 bases left between them. CDR1 and CDR2 (germline): MNHNY, SVGAGI (reference sequence). This CDR3 comprises 13 residues. CDR3 sequence: CASSYGAGTEAFF. CDR3 bases: TGTGCCAGCAGTTACGGCGCAGGGACTGAAGCTTTCTTT.

The J gene is TRBJ2-5, the V gene TRBV19; TRBD2 agrees at 11 bases. CDR3 length: 15 residues. Looked up from germline, CDR1 is LNHDA and CDR2 is SQIVND (reference sequence). V lost 9 bases to trimming and J lost 5 bases; unmatched junction nucleotides: 11. The CDR3 nucleotides are TGTGCCAGCCAGAAGGTTAGCGGGAGGGGGGAGACCCAGTACTTC. The encoded protein is CASQKVSGRGETQYF.

The V call is TRBV6-6, the J call TRBJ2-7; 11 bases map to TRBD2. V trimming: 2 bases; J trimming: 4 bases; junction bases outside the gene matches: 7. In germline, CDR1 is MNHNY, CDR2 SVGAGI (reference sequence). The CDR3 sequence is 16 residues long. The CDR3 nucleotides are TGTGCCAGCAGTTACGGGTCTAGCGGGAGGTCATACGAGCAGTACTTC. It yields the protein CASSYGSSGRSYEQYF.